Listed below are T cell receptor beta chains from one sample, sequenced in a study of blood T cell repertoires in COVID-19. Measured with immunoSEQ multiplex PCR; TCRdb has only the in-frame clones, and not every one. The sample holds some 140,000 clones; around 80% are singletons and the top ten take under 4.5%. The sequenced material came from peripheral blood. All receptors come from a man aged 60 to 75 with acute or convalescent COVID-19. Both conserved end residues are part of each CDR3. Each record gives: J gene, V gene, D gene, clone size, CDR3 length, CDR3 protein, CDR3 DNA. D genes are given only for firm matches. Clone sizes are given selectively: once, few, many, or a class where the clone is expanded.

J gene: TRBJ1-1; V gene: TRBV30; D gene: NA; clone size: once; CDR3 length: 13; CDR3 protein: CAWIGLYGTEAFF; CDR3 DNA: TGTGCCTGGATCGGCCTATACGGGACTGAAGCTTTCTTT
J gene: TRBJ2-7; V gene: TRBV5-6; D gene: TRBD2; clone size: once; CDR3 length: 18; CDR3 protein: CASIRLGTSGRAAHEQYF; CDR3 DNA: TGTGCCAGCATCCGTCTTGGGACTAGCGGGAGGGCCGCCCACGAGCAGTACTTC
J gene: TRBJ1-3; V gene: TRBV6-5; D gene: TRBD1; clone size: NA; CDR3 length: 14; CDR3 protein: CASSRGTAGNTIYF; CDR3 DNA: TGTGCCAGCAGCAGGGGGACAGCTGGAAACACCATATATTTT
J gene: TRBJ2-5; V gene: TRBV19; D gene: TRBD2; clone size: NA; CDR3 length: 14; CDR3 protein: CASSWTSGQETQYF; CDR3 DNA: TGTGCCAGTAGTTGGACTAGCGGCCAAGAGACCCAGTACTTC
J gene: TRBJ2-7; V gene: TRBV7-9; D gene: NA; clone size: NA; CDR3 length: 15; CDR3 protein: CASSLEGGATYEQYF; CDR3 DNA: TGTGCCAGCAGCTTAGAGGGCGGGGCGACCTACGAGCAGTACTTC
J gene: TRBJ1-6; V gene: TRBV18; D gene: TRBD1; clone size: NA; CDR3 length: 14; CDR3 protein: CASSQGQGNSPLHF; CDR3 DNA: TGTGCCAGCTCACAGGGACAGGGGAATTCACCCCTCCACTTT
J gene: TRBJ2-3; V gene: TRBV7-2; D gene: TRBD1; clone size: NA; CDR3 length: 17; CDR3 protein: CASSPSRPGQGTDTQYF; CDR3 DNA: TGTGCCAGCAGCCCGTCCCGTCCGGGACAGGGCACAGATACGCAGTATTTT
J gene: TRBJ1-2; V gene: TRBV18; D gene: NA; clone size: NA; CDR3 length: 15; CDR3 protein: CASSPPPATAYGYTF; CDR3 DNA: TGTGCCAGCTCACCACCCCCTGCTACCGCTTATGGCTACACCTTC
J gene: TRBJ2-7; V gene: TRBV19; D gene: TRBD1; clone size: NA; CDR3 length: 15; CDR3 protein: CASRPTGASSYEQYF; CDR3 DNA: TGTGCCAGTAGACCCACAGGGGCGTCCTCCTACGAGCAGTACTTC
J gene: TRBJ2-5; V gene: TRBV5-1; D gene: TRBD2; clone size: NA; CDR3 length: 16; CDR3 protein: CASSLEASGRGETQYF; CDR3 DNA: TGCGCCAGCAGCTTGGAAGCTAGCGGGAGGGGGGAGACCCAGTACTTC
J gene: TRBJ1-1; V gene: TRBV20-1; D gene: NA; clone size: NA; CDR3 length: 13; CDR3 protein: CSARDPQGTEAFF; CDR3 DNA: TGCAGTGCTCGTGACCCACAGGGCACTGAAGCTTTCTTT
J gene: TRBJ2-1; V gene: TRBV6-5; D gene: TRBD1; clone size: NA; CDR3 length: 13; CDR3 protein: CASELDRYNEQFF; CDR3 DNA: TGTGCCAGCGAGTTGGACAGGTACAATGAGCAGTTCTTC